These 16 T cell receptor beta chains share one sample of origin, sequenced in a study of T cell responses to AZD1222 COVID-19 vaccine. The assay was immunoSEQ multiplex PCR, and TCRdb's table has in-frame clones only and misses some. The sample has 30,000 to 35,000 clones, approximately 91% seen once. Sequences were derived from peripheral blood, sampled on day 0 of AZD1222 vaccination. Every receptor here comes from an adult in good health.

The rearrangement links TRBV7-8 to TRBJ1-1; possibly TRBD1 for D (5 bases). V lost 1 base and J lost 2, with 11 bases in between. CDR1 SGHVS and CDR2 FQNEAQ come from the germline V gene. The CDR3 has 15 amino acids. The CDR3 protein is CASSLGPGGNTEAFF. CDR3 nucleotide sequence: TGTGCCAGCAGCTTAGGGCCTGGGGGAAACACTGAAGCTTTCTTT.

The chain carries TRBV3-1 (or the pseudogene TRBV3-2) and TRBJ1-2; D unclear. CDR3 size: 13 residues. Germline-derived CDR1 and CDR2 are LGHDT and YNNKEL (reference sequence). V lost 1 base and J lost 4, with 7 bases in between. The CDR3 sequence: CASSQVQSYGYTF. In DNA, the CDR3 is TGTGCCAGCAGCCAAGTTCAATCCTATGGCTACACCTTC.

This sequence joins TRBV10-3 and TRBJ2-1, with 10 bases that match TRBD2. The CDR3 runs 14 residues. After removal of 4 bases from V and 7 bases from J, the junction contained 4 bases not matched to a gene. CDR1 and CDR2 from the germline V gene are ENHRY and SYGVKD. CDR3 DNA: TGTGCCATCAGTGGAGGACTAGCGGAGAATGAGCAGTTCTTC. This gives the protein CAISGGLAENEQFF.

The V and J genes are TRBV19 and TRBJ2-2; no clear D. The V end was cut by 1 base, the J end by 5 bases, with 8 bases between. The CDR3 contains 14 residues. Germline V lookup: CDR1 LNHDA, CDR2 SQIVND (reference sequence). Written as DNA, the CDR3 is TGTGCCAGTAGTATAGGGCCTCAAACCGGGGAGCTGTTTTTT. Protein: CASSIGPQTGELFF. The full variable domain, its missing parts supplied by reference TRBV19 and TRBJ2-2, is DGGITQSPKYLFRKEGQNVTLSCEQNLNHDAMYWYRQDPGQGLRLIYYSQIVNDFQKGDIAEGYSVSREKKESFPLTVTSAQKNPTAFYLCASSIGPQTGELFFGEGSRLTVL.

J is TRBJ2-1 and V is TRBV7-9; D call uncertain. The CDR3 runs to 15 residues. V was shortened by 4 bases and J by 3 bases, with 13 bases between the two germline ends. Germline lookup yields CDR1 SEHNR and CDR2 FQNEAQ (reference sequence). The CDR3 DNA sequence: TGTGCCAGCAGCTCAAACTCGGACCACTACAATGAGCAGTTCTTC. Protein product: CASSSNSDHYNEQFF.

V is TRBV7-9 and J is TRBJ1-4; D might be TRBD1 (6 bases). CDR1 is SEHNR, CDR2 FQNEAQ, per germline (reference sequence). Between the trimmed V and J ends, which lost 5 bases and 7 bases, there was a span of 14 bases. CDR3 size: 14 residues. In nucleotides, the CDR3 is TGTGCCAGCAGCATACAGGGTTGGGCTGAAAAACTGTTTTTT. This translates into CASSIQGWAEKLFF.

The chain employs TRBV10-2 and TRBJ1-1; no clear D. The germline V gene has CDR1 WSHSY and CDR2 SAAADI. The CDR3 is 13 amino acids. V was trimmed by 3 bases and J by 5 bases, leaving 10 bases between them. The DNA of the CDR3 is TGCGCCAGCAGTGATCGAGCCGTGACTGAAGCTTTCTTT. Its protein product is CASSDRAVTEAFF.

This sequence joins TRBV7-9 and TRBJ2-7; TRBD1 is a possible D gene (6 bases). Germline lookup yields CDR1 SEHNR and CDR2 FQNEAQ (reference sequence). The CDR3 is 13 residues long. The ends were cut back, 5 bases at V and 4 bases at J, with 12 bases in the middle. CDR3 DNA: TGTGCCAGCAGCCCTGACAGGCTTTACGAGCAGTACTTC. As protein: CASSPDRLYEQYF.

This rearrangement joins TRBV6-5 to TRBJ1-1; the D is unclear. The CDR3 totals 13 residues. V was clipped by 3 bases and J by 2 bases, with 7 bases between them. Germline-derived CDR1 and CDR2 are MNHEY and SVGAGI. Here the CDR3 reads CASSYGTNTEAFF. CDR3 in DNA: TGTGCCAGCAGTTATGGCACCAACACTGAAGCTTTCTTT.

Here the CDR3 DNA reads TGTGCCAGTAGTATGATGCCAAGGGCCGAAAAACTGTTTTTT. Translation: CASSMMPRAEKLFF. The rearrangement links TRBV19 to TRBJ1-4; D is undetermined. Germline values: CDR1 LNHDA, CDR2 SQIVND (reference sequence). CDR3 length equals 14 residues. V lost 3 bases and J lost 8, with 13 bases in between. The full variable domain, rest sourced from reference TRBV19 and TRBJ1-4, is DGGITQSPKYLFRKEGQNVTLSCEQNLNHDAMYWYRQDPGQGLRLIYYSQIVNDFQKGDIAEGYSVSREKKESFPLTVTSAQKNPTAFYLCASSMMPRAEKLFFGSGTQLSVL.

CDR3 nucleotides: TGTGCCAGCAGCTTGGGGTGGGGAGGGGAGAACACTGAAGCTTTCTTT. It yields the protein CASSLGWGGENTEAFF. The rearrangement uses TRBV5-4 and TRBJ1-1; TRBD1 might be the D (5 bases). CDR1 SGHNT and CDR2 YYREEE come from the germline V gene (reference sequence). V lost 0 bases and J 1 base, leaving 13 bases between the germline ends. The CDR3 is made up of 16 amino acids.

The CDR3: CASSFQSSGGSEQYF. The CDR3 nucleotides are TGTGCCAGCAGTTTCCAGTCTAGCGGGGGGAGCGAGCAGTACTTC. This chain uses TRBV27 with TRBJ2-7; 11 nucleotides align to TRBD2. This CDR3 has 15 amino acids. Trimming removed 3 bases from V and 6 bases from J; junction bases left unmatched: 7. Germline values: CDR1 MNHEY, CDR2 SMNVEV (reference sequence).

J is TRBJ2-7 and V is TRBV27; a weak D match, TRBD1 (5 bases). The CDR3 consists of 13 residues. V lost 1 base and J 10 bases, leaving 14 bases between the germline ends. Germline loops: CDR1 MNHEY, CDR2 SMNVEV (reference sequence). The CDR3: CASSLFPQQGQYF. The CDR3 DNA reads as TGTGCCAGCAGTTTATTTCCCCAGCAGGGTCAGTACTTC.

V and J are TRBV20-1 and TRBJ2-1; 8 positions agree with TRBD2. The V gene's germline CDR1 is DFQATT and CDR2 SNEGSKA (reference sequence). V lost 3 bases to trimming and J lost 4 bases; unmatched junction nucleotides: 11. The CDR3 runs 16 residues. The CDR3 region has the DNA TGCAGTGCTAGTTTCCCAGCGGGGGCCTCGTACAATGAGCAGTTCTTC. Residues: CSASFPAGASYNEQFF.

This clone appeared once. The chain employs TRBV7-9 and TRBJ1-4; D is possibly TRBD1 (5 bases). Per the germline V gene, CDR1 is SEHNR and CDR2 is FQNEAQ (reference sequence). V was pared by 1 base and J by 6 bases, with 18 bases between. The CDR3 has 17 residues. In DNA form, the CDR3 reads TGTGCCAGCAGCTTAGGAGCTCGCAGGGAGGTAGATGAAAAACTGTTTTTT. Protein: CASSLGARREVDEKLFF.

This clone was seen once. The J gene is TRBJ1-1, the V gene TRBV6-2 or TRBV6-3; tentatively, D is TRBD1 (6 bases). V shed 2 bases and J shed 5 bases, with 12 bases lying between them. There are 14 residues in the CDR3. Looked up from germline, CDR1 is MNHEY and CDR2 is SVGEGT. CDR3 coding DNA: TGTGCCAGCAGTTACGGGACACCGACTACTGAAGCTTTCTTT. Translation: CASSYGTPTTEAFF.